This TCR beta chain appears in the sequencing data of a study of T-cell memory formation after mild COVID-19. Study overall: Among the donors, TCR clusters were largely specific to each donor.

Constant-segment-primed 5'RACE gave TCR alpha and TCR beta cDNA libraries with sample barcodes and UMIs. From the 5' RACE reads, TCRdb called clonotypes with MiXCR, one entry per CDR3 protein. The sample contains fewer than 700,000 distinct CDR3 sequences, 20% to 25% of which appear only once. The CDR3 spans 14 residues. CDR1 is MNHEY and CDR2 is SVGAGI in the germline V gene. V was cut by 3 bases and J by 8 bases, with 13 bases left in between. Points on this clonotype: The antigen is not known.

Study-level points and caveats: The SARS-CoV-2 specificity of second-wave clones reaching peak at day 37 remained unverified. Prior to infection, memory already included some responding clones, suggesting cross-reactive memory joined.

Sequencing used PBMCs or a T cell subset sorted from them (not recorded which). The chain combines TRBV6-5 with TRBJ1-4; no reliable D call. This TCR came from an adult woman who had mild COVID-19 (a few samples of this study predate the infection). Cell type and time point are not known. The DNA for the CDR3 is TGTGCCAGCAGTTATGGGAGGGCTGGGGAAAAACTGTTTTTT. Translation gives CASSYGRAGEKLFF.